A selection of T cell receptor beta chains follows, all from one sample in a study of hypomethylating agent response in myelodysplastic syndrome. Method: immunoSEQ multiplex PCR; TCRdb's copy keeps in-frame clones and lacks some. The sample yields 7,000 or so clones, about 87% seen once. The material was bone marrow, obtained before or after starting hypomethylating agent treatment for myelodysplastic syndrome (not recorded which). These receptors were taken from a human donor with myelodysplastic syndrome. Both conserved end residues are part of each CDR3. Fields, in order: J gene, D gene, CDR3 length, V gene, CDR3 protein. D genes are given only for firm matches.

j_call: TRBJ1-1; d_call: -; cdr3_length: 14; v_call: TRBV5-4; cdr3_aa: CASSLESRNTEAFF
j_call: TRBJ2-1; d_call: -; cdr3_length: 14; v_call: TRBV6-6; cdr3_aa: CASSYSGEGNEQFF
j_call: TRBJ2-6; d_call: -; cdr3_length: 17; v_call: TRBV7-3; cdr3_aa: CASSLWALRSGANVLTF
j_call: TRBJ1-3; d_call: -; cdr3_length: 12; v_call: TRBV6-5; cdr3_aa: CASRGGGNTIYF
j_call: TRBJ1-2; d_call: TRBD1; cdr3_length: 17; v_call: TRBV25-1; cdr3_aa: CASSEFGGGELDYGYTF
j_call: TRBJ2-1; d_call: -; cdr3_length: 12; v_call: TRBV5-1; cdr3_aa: CASSLVKGEQFF
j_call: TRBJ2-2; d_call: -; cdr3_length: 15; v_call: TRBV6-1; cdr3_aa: CASSGFGTNTGELFF
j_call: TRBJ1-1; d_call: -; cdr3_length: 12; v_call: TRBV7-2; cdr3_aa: CASSPSIGEAFF
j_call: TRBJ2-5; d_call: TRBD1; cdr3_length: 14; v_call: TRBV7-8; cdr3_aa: CASSHRDRGETQYF
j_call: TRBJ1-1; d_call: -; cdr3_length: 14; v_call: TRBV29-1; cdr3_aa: CSVSRDLGNTEAFF
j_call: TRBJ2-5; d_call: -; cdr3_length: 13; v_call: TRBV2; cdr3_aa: CASSRPSGETQYF
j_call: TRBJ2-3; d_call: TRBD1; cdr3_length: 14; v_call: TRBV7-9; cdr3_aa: CAYLTGTGTDTQYF
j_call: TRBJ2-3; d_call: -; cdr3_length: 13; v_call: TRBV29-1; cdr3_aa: CSVGVGNTDTQYF
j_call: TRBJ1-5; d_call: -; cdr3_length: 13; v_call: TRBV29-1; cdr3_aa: CSVEGGRGEPQHF
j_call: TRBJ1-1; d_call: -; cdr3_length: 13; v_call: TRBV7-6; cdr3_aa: CASSPGAGTEAFF
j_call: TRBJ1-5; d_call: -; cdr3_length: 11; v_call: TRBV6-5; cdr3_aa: CASSRNQPQHF